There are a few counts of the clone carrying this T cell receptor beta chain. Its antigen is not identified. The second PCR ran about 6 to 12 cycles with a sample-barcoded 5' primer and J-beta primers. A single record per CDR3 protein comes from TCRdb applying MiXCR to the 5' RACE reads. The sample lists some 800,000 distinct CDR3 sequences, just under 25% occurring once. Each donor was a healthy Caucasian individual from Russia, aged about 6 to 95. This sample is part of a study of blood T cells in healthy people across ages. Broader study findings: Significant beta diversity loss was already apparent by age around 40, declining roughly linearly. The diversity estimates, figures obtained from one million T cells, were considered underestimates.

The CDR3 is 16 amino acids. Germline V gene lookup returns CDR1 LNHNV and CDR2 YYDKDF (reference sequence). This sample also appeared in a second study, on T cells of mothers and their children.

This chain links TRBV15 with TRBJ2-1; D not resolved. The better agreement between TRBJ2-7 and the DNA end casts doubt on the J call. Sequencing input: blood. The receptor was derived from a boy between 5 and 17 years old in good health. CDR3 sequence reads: CATSREEKRKAREQYF. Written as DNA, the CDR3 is TGTGCCACCAGCAGAGAGGAGAAACGGAAAGCGAGGGAGCAGTACTTC.